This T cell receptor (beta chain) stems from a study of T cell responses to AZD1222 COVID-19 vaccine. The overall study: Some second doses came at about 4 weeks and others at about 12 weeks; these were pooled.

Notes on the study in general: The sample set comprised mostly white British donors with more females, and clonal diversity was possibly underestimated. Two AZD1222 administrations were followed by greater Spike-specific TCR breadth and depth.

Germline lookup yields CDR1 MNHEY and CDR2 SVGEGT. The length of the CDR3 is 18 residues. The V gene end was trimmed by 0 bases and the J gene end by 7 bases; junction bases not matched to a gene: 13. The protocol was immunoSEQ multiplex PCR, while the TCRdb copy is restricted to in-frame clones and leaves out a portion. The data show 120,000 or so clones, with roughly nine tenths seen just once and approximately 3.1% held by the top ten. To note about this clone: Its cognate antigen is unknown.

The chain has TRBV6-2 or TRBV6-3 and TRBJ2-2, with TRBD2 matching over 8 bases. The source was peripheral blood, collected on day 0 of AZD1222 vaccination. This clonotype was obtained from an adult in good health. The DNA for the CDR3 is TGTGCCAGCAGTTACTCTTCTTTCGCGGGACTAGTTAACGGGGAGCTGTTTTTT. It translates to CASSYSSFAGLVNGELFF.